This T cell receptor beta chain is drawn from a study of blood T cells in healthy people across ages. Notes on the study in general: Bulk PBMC profiling left naive and antigen-experienced comparisons inconclusive. Strong correlation linked observed beta diversity and percent naive T cells.

The total RNA that was extracted per sample amounted to at least 5.5 micrograms. Primers used in a second PCR of roughly 6 to 12 cycles were a sample-barcoded 5' primer and a J-beta primer mix. Every cDNA molecule bore a tag from a template-switch adaptor containing 12 random nucleotides. Each CDR3 protein gets one entry after TCRdb re-called the 5' RACE reads with MiXCR. The sample holds about 640,000 distinct CDR3 sequences; under 30% are singletons and the top ten take roughly 14%. A note on this clonotype: As yet, its antigen is unknown. At one of its ends the junction is not consistent with the germline gene, which may arise from a read error.

The CDR3 covers 13 residues. CDR1 and CDR2 from the germline V gene are SGHTA and FQGNSA. The material sequenced was blood. The chain couples TRBV7-2 to TRBJ2-7; D is uncertain. This sequence was found in a woman of 80 years or more in good health. The DNA for the CDR3 is TGTGCCGGCAGATTAGCAGCAAGATACGAGCAGTACTTC. Amino acids: CAGRLAARYEQYF.